This record covers a single T cell receptor (beta chain). Its antigen is not known. Each CDR3 protein gets one entry after TCRdb re-called the reads with MiXCR. The repertoire has 68,000 or so distinct CDR3 sequences, 49% of them found once; the top ten carry less than 2.5%. This CDR3 comprises 16 residues. Germline loops: CDR1 SGHDN, CDR2 FVKESK. Trimming removed 1 base at V and 4 bases at J, with 13 bases between. This specimen belongs to a study of type 1 regulatory T cells. In the study overall: This in vitro CD4 product, T-allo10, is enriched for Tr1 cells and alloantigen-specific.

Study results and limitations: Type 1 regulatory T cells had a more restricted TCR repertoire than non-type 1 regulatory T cells.

The chain carries TRBV14 and TRBJ1-4, with D possibly being TRBD1 (5 bases). The sequenced sample consisted of cultured non-Tr1 T cells, either the whole culture or a sorted T cell fraction (not recorded which). The clonotype comes from a human donor in good health. Here the CDR3 reads CASSQAKTVLNEKLFF. For the CDR3, the DNA is TGTGCCAGCAGCCAAGCAAAGACAGTCCTTAATGAAAAACTGTTTTTT.